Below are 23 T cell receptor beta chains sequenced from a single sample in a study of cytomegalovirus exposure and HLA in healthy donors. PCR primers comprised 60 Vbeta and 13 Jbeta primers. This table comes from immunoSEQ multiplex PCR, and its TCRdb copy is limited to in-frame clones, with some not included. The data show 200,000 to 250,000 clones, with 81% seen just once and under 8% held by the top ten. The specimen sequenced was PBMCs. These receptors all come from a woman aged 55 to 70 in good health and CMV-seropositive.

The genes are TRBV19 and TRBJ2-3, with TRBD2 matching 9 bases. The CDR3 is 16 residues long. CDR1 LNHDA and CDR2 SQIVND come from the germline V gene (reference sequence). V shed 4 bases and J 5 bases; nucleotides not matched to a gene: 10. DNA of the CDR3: TGTGCCAGTAGTACCGGGACTAGCAGGGGTCGAGATACGCAGTATTTT. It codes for CASSTGTSRGRDTQYF.

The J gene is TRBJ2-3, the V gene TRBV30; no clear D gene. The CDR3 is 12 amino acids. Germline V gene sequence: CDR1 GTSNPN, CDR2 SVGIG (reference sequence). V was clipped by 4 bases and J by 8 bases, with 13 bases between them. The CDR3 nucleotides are TGTGCCTGGACTTCGCAGATAGCTACGCAGTATTTT. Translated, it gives CAWTSQIATQYF.

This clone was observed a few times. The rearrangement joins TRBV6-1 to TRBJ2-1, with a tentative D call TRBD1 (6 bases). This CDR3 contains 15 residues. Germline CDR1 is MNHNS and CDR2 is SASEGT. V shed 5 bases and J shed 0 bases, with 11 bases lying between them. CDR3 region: CASSQEDSSYNEQFF. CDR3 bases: TGTGCCAGCAGTCAGGAGGACAGCTCCTACAATGAGCAGTTCTTC.

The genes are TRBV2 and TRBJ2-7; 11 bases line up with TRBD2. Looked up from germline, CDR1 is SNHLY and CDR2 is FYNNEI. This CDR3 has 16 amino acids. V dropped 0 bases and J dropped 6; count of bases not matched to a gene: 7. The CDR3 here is CASSEAGLAGIREQYF. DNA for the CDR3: TGTGCCAGCAGTGAAGCTGGACTAGCGGGTATTCGCGAGCAGTACTTC.

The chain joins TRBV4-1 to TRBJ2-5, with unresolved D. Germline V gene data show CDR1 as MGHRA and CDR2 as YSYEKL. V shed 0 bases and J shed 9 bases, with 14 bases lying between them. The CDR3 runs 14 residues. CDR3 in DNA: TGCGCCAGCAGCCAAGAGGGCATGCGTCCGGCCCAGTACTTC. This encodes CASSQEGMRPAQYF.

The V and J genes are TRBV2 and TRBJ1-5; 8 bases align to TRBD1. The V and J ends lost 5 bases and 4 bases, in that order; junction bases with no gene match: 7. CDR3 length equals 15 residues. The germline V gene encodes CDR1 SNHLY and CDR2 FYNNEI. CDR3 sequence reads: CASSWTGIGNQPQHF. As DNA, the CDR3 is TGTGCCAGCAGTTGGACAGGGATCGGGAATCAGCCCCAGCATTTT.

Here the CDR3 DNA reads TGTGCCAGCAGCGTAGGGGGGACAGGGGATAAATCTGAAGCTTTCTTT. This gives the protein CASSVGGTGDKSEAFF. This chain links TRBV9 with TRBJ1-1; 10 bases agree with TRBD1. The J segment lost 6 bases and the V segment lost 0 bases, leaving 8 bases of the junction unmatched. Germline lookup yields CDR1 SGDLS and CDR2 YYNGEE. This CDR3 spans 16 amino acids.

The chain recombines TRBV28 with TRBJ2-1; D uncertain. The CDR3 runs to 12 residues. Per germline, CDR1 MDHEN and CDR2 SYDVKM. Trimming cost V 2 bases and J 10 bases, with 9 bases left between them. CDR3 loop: CASSLAPVEQFF. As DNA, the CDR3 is TGTGCCAGCAGTTTAGCGCCCGTCGAGCAGTTCTTC.

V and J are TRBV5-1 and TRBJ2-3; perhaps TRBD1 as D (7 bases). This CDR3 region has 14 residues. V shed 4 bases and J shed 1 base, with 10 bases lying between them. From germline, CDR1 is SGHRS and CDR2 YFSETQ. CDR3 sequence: CASSAGTGTDTQYF. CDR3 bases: TGCGCCAGCAGCGCGGGGACAGGCACAGATACGCAGTATTTT.

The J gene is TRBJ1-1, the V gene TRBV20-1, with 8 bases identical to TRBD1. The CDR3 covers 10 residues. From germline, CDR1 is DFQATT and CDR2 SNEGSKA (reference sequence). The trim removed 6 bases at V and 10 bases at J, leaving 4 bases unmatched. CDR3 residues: CSASDRGAFF. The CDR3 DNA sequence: TGCAGTGCCTCAGACAGGGGAGCTTTCTTT.

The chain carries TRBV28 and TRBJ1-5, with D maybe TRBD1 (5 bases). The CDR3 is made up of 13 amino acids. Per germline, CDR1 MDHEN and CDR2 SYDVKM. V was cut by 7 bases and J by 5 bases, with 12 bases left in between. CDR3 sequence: CASTLDSYQPQHF. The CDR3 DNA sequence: TGTGCCAGCACCCTAGACAGTTATCAGCCCCAGCATTTT. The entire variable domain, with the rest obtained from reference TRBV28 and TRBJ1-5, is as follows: DVKVTQSSRYLVKRTGEKVFLECVQDMDHENMFWYRQDPGLGLRLIYFSYDVKMKEKGDIPEGYSVSREKKERFSLILESASTNQTSMYLCASTLDSYQPQHFGDGTRLSIL.

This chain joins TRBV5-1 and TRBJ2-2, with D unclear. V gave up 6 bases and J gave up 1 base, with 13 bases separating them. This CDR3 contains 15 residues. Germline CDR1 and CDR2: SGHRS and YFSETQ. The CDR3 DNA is TGCGCCAGCACCCCTGCCACTCTGAACACCGGGGAGCTGTTTTTT. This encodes CASTPATLNTGELFF. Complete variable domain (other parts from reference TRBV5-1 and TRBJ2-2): KAGVTQTPRYLIKTRGQQVTLSCSPISGHRSVSWYQQTPGQGLQFLFEYFSETQRNKGNFPGRFSGRQFSNSRSEMNVSTLELGDSALYLCASTPATLNTGELFFGEGSRLTVL.

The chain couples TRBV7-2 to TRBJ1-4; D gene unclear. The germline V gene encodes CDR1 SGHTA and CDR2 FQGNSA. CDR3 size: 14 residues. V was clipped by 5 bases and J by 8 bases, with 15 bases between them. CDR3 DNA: TGTGCCAGCAGCCCGCCGGGAGGAAAAGAAAAACTGTTTTTT. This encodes CASSPPGGKEKLFF.

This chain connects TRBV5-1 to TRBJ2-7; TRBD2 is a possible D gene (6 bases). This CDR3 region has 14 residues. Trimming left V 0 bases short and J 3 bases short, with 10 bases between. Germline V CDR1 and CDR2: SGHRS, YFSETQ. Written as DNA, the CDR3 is TGCGCCAGCAGCTTGGTCGGGAGAAGCTACGAGCAGTACTTC. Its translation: CASSLVGRSYEQYF. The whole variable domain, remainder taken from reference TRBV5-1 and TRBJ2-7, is KAGVTQTPRYLIKTRGQQVTLSCSPISGHRSVSWYQQTPGQGLQFLFEYFSETQRNKGNFPGRFSGRQFSNSRSEMNVSTLELGDSALYLCASSLVGRSYEQYFGPGTRLTVT.

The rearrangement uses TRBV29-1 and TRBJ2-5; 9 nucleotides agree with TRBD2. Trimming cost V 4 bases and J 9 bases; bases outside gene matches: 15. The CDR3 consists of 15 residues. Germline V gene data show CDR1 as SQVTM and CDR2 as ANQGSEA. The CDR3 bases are TGCAGCGTTGGAGTGGCTAGCGGGATCGGAAAGCCCCAGTACTTC. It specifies CSVGVASGIGKPQYF.

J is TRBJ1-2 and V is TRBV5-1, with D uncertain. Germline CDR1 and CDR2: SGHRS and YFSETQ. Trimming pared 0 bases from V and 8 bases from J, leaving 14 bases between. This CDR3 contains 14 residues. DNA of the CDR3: TGCGCCAGCAGCTTGGCCGGGAAGGTGGAGGGCTACACCTTC. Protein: CASSLAGKVEGYTF.

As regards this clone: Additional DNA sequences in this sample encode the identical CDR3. CDR3 in amino acids: CASSVAGLNTEAFF. The CDR3 region has the DNA TGTGCCAGCAGCGTAGCTGGACTTAACACTGAAGCTTTCTTT. The chain links TRBV9 to TRBJ1-1; D uncertain. V lost 0 bases, J lost 2 bases, and 8 bases lay in between. The CDR3 runs to 14 residues. CDR1 is SGDLS, CDR2 YYNGEE, per germline.

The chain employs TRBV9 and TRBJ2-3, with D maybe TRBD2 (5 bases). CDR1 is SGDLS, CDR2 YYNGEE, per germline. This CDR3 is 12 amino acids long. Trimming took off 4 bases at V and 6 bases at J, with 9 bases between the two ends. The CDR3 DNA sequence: TGTGCCAGCAGCTCTAGCTTTGATACGCAGTATTTT. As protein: CASSSSFDTQYF.

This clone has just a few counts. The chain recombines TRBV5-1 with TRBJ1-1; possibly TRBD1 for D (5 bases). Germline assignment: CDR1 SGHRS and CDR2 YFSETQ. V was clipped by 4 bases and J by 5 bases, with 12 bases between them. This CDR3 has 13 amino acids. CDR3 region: CASSPRVGTEAFF. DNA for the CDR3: TGCGCCAGCAGCCCCAGGGTAGGAACTGAAGCTTTCTTT. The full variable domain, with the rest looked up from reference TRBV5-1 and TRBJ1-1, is KAGVTQTPRYLIKTRGQQVTLSCSPISGHRSVSWYQQTPGQGLQFLFEYFSETQRNKGNFPGRFSGRQFSNSRSEMNVSTLELGDSALYLCASSPRVGTEAFFGQGTRLTVV.

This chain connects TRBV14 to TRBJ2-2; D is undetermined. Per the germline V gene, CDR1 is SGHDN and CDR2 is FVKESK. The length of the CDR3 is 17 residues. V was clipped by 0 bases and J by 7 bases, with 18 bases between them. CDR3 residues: CASSQDAIPHVSGELFF. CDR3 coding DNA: TGTGCCAGCAGCCAAGACGCTATCCCTCATGTGAGCGGGGAGCTGTTTTTT.

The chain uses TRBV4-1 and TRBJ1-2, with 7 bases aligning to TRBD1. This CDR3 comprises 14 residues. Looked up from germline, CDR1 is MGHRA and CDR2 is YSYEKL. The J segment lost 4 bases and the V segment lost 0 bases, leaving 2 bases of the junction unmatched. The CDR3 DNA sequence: TGCGCCAGCAGCCAAGAGACAGGGACCTATGGCTACACCTTC. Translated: CASSQETGTYGYTF.

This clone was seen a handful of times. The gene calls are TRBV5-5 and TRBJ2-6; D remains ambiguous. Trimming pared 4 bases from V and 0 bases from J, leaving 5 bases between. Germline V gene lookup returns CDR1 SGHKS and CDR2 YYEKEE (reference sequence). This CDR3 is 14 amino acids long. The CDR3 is CASSIYSGANVLTF. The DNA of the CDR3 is TGTGCCAGCAGCATTTACTCTGGGGCCAACGTCCTGACTTTC.

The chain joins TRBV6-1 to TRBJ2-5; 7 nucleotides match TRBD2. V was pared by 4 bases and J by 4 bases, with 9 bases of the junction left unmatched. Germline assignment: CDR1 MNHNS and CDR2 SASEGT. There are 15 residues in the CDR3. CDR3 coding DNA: TGTGCCAGCAGTGTCGTATATCCGGGGGGAGAGACCCAGTACTTC. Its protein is CASSVVYPGGETQYF.